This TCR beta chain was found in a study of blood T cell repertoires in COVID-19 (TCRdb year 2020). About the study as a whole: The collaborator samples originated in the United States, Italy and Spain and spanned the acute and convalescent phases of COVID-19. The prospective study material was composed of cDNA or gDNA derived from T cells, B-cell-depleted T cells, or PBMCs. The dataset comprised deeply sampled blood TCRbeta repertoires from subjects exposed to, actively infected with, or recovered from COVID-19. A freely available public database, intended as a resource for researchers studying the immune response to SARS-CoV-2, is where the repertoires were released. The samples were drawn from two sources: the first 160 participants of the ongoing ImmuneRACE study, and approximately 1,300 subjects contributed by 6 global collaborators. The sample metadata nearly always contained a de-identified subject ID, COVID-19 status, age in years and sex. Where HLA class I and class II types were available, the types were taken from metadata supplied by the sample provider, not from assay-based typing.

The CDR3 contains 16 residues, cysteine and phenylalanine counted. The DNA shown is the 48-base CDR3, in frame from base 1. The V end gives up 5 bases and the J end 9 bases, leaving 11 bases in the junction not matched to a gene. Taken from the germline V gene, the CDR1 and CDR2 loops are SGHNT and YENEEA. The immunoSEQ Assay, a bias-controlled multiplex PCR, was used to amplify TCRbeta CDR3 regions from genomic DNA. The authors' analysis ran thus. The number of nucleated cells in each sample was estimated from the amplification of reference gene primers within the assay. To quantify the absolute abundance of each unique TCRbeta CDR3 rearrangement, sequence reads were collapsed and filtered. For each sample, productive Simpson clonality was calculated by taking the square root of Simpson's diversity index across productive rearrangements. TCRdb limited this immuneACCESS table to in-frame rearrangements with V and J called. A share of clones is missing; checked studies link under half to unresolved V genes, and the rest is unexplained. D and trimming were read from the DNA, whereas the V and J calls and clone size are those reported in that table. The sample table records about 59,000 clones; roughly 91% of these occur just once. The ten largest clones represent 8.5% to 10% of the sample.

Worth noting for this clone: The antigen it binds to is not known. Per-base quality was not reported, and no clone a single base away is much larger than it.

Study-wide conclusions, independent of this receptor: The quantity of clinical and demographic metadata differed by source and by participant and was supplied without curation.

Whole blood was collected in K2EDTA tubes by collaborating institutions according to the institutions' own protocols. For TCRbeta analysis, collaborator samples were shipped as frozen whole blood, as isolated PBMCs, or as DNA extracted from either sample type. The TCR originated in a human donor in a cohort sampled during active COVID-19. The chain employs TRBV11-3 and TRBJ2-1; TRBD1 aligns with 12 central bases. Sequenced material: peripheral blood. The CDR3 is CASSPGTGGARGEQFF. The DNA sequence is TGTGCCAGCAGCCCGGGGACAGGGGGCGCAAGAGGTGAGCAGTTCTTC.